Shown below are 13 T cell receptor beta chains from a single sample sequenced in a study of blood T cell repertoires in COVID-19. Only in-frame clones appear in the TCRdb table, and some are missing; sequencing was by immunoSEQ multiplex PCR. The repertoire holds 150,000 to 200,000 clones, with roughly four fifths as singletons. Specimen: PBMCs or T cells enriched from blood (not recorded which). The receptors were sampled from a man in his fifties or sixties who had recovered from COVID-19.

V is TRBV27 and J is TRBJ2-7; 9 bases match TRBD1. Germline assignment: CDR1 MNHEY and CDR2 SMNVEV (reference sequence). CDR3 length equals 15 residues. After removal of 5 bases from V and 0 bases from J, the junction contained 5 bases not matched to a gene. CDR3 sequence (DNA): TGTGCCAGCAGTGGACAGGGGATGAGCTCCTACGAGCAGTACTTC. Translating it yields CASSGQGMSSYEQYF.

The V and J genes are TRBV5-5 and TRBJ1-6; TRBD1 agrees at 9 bases. V shed 4 bases and J 7 bases; nucleotides not matched to a gene: 6. The CDR3 has 15 amino acids. CDR1 is SGHKS and CDR2 is YYEKEE in the germline V gene (reference sequence). CDR3 sequence: CASSPGQGRNSPLHF. The CDR3 bases are TGTGCCAGCAGCCCGGGACAGGGCCGGAATTCACCCCTCCACTTT. Full variable domain (rest looked up from reference TRBV5-5 and TRBJ1-6): DAGVTQSPTHLIKTRGQQVTLRCSPISGHKSVSWYQQVLGQGPQFIFQYYEKEERGRGNFPDRFSARQFPNYSSELNVNALLLGDSALYLCASSPGQGRNSPLHFGNGTRLTVT.

This chain links TRBV6-1 with TRBJ1-3, with TRBD1 matching 7 bases. Unmatched junction bases numbered 4, after V lost 2 bases and J lost 3 bases. The CDR3 runs to 15 residues. Germline V gene sequence: CDR1 MNHNS, CDR2 SASEGT. CDR3 bases: TGTGCCAGCAGTGAAACAGGGGCGAGTGGAAACACCATATATTTT. Protein: CASSETGASGNTIYF.

This rearrangement joins TRBV29-1 to TRBJ2-5; the match to TRBD2 covers 14 bases. V was pared by 0 bases and J by 5 bases, with 14 bases of the junction left unmatched. CDR1 is SQVTM, CDR2 ANQGSEA, per germline. The CDR3 has 19 amino acids. The DNA for the CDR3 is TGCAGCGTTGAAGATCGGACTAGCGGGGGGCTCGCTCGGGGCGAGACCCAGTACTTC. Translation gives CSVEDRTSGGLARGETQYF. Full variable domain (outside the CDR3, taken from reference TRBV29-1 and TRBJ2-5): SAVISQKPSRDICQRGTSLTIQCQVDSQVTMMFWYRQQPGQSLTLIATANQGSEATYESGFVIDKFPISRPNLTFSTLTVSNMSPEDSSIYLCSVEDRTSGGLARGETQYFGPGTRLLVL.

This clone was counted once. The CDR3 loop is CASPPTEIRDGYTF. The CDR3, as DNA: TGTGCCTCCCCCCCGACAGAAATTAGAGATGGCTACACCTTC. The gene calls are TRBV30 and TRBJ1-2; TRBD1 is a possible D gene (5 bases). This CDR3 is built from 14 residues. With 7 bases removed from V and 6 bases from J, the gap between germline ends came to 21 bases. Germline values: CDR1 GTSNPN, CDR2 SVGIG (reference sequence).

This clone was seen at least ten times. V usage is TRBV28 and J usage is TRBJ1-4; D gene ambiguous. In germline, CDR1 is MDHEN, CDR2 SYDVKM. V shed 8 bases and J shed 5 bases, with 18 bases lying between them. The CDR3 loop spans 15 amino acids. The CDR3: CASAEILGFNEKLFF. In DNA form, the CDR3 reads TGTGCCAGCGCCGAAATCCTAGGATTCAATGAAAAACTGTTTTTT.

This chain joins TRBV5-1 and TRBJ2-1, with TRBD2 matching 8 bases. The CDR3 length is 16 residues. From germline, CDR1 is SGHRS and CDR2 YFSETQ. The J segment lost 7 bases and the V segment lost 0 bases, leaving 9 bases of the junction unmatched. The CDR3 is CASSLEGLGFVNEQFF. As DNA, the CDR3 is TGCGCCAGCAGCTTGGAGGGACTAGGATTTGTTAATGAGCAGTTCTTC.

CDR3 DNA sequence: TGTGCCAGCAGTCCGGGGGGTGCTGGCTACACCTTC. Translation gives CASSPGGAGYTF. This sequence joins TRBV27 and TRBJ1-2, with D maybe TRBD1 (5 bases). The CDR3 spans 12 residues. Germline assignment: CDR1 MNHEY and CDR2 SMNVEV (reference sequence). Trimming shortened V by 5 bases and J by 7 bases, and 11 bases separated the two germline ends.

The gene calls are TRBV27 and TRBJ2-7; D gene uncertain. The CDR3 covers 10 residues. V was clipped by 9 bases and J by 5 bases, with 8 bases between them. Looked up from germline, CDR1 is MNHEY and CDR2 is SMNVEV (reference sequence). The CDR3 is CASRVNEQYF. CDR3 nucleotides: TGTGCCAGTCGGGTGAACGAGCAGTACTTC.

The rearrangement uses TRBV4-1 and TRBJ2-5, with TRBD2 as a possible D gene (6 bases). V was cut by 4 bases and J by 5 bases, with 11 bases left in between. The CDR3 loop spans 13 amino acids. CDR1 MGHRA and CDR2 YSYEKL come from the germline V gene. CDR3 region: CASSLGLPETQYF. Written as DNA, the CDR3 is TGCGCCAGCAGCCTGGGACTTCCTGAGACCCAGTACTTC.

V gene TRBV23-1 combines with J gene TRBJ2-7; D may be TRBD2 (6 bases). TRBV23-1 is labeled an ORF, and its function is uncertain. The CDR3 covers 15 residues. V gave up 0 bases and J gave up 3 bases, with 12 bases separating them. DNA of the CDR3: TGCGCCAGCAGTCAATCGAGGAGGGCGGACTACGAGCAGTACTTC. Protein: CASSQSRRADYEQYF.

The V and J genes are TRBV27 and TRBJ2-3, with D maybe TRBD2 (6 bases). CDR3 length equals 15 residues. Per the germline V gene, CDR1 is MNHEY and CDR2 is SMNVEV (reference sequence). Trimming removed 3 bases at V and 2 bases at J, with 12 bases between. CDR3 DNA: TGTGCCAGCAGTTTTCGGGAGTCGGACACAGATACGCAGTATTTT. Its protein is CASSFRESDTDTQYF.

The rearrangement uses TRBV7-6 and TRBJ2-2; possible D gene TRBD2, 5 bases. CDR1 and CDR2 (germline): SGHVS, FNYEAQ. V shed 2 bases and J shed 4 bases, with 14 bases lying between them. The CDR3 totals 16 residues. CDR3 residues: CASSLKWESRTGELFF. CDR3 sequence (DNA): TGTGCCAGCAGCTTAAAGTGGGAGAGCCGCACCGGGGAGCTGTTTTTT.